The 22 T cell receptor beta chains given below trace back to one sample, sequenced in a study of T cell repertoires in cytomegalovirus infection. TCRdb reprocessed the reads with MiXCR, giving one entry per CDR3 protein. The sample contains approximately 990,000 distinct CDR3 sequences, 31% of which appear only once. These receptors' targets are unknown. Sample: cultured CD8+ T cells from PBMCs, taken from culture after CMV antigen stimulation. The source of these receptors is a human donor in good health (CMV status not recorded). Some clones in this sample may be carry-over from other donors' samples.

The gene calls are TRBV2 and TRBJ1-5; D gene uncertain. The germline V gene encodes CDR1 SNHLY and CDR2 FYNNEI. The V end was cut by 2 bases, the J end by 1 base, with 9 bases between. There are 15 residues in the CDR3. CDR3 residues: CASSESGRSNQPQHF. CDR3 DNA sequence: TGTGCCAGCAGTGAATCGGGAAGGAGCAATCAGCCCCAGCATTTT.

In the case of this clonotype: One junction end does not reproduce the germline sequence, and a read error may be involved. The rearrangement joins TRBV4-1 to TRBJ2-3; 7 bases match TRBD1. Germline V CDR1 and CDR2: MGHRA, YSYEKL. The CDR3 contains 15 residues. DNA of the CDR3: TGCGCCAGCAGCGATAAACAGGGGCCCACAGATGCGCAGTATTTT. Its translation is CASSDKQGPTDAQYF.

This clonotype was seen at least ten times. The rearrangement joins TRBV7-6 to TRBJ2-3, with D maybe TRBD2 (6 bases). Between the trimmed V and J ends, which lost 3 bases and 1 base, there was a span of 8 bases. Germline loops: CDR1 SGHVS, CDR2 FNYEAQ. The CDR3 loop spans 14 amino acids. The CDR3 spells CASSFGGGTDTQYF. CDR3 bases: TGTGCCAGCAGCTTCGGCGGGGGCACAGATACGCAGTATTTT. Drawing the rest from reference TRBV7-6 and TRBJ2-3, the complete variable domain is GAGVSQSPRYKVTKRGQDVALRCDPISGHVSLYWYRQALGQGPEFLTYFNYEAQQDKSGLPNDRFSAERPEGSISTLTIQRTEQRDSAMYRCASSFGGGTDTQYFGPGTRLTVL.

V gene TRBV6-5 combines with J gene TRBJ2-2, with D hard to call. The CDR3 length is 17 residues. V lost 4 bases and J lost 0, with 15 bases in between. Per the germline V gene, CDR1 is MNHEY and CDR2 is SVGAGI. The CDR3 DNA follows: TGTGCCAGCAGTTTTACCTCCGGACGCGCGAACACCGGGGAGCTGTTTTTT. As protein: CASSFTSGRANTGELFF.

This clonotype was observed a few times. CDR3 protein: CSAPSPNTGELFF. In nucleotides, the CDR3 is TGCAGTGCCCCTTCCCCGAACACCGGGGAGCTGTTTTTT. The chain couples TRBV20-1 to TRBJ2-2; D is unresolved. The CDR3 spans 13 residues. Germline CDR1 is DFQATT and CDR2 is SNEGSKA (reference sequence). Deletions cut 6 bases from V and 0 bases from J, with 8 bases between.

This clonotype came up many times. The chain is built from TRBV12-3 or TRBV12-4 and TRBJ2-2; 7 nucleotides agree with TRBD2. This CDR3 spans 15 amino acids. Trimming took 0 bases from V and 5 from J; bases not matched to a gene: 3. The CDR3 sequence: CASSLAPAGTGELFF. The DNA of the CDR3 is TGTGCCAGCAGTTTAGCACCAGCGGGGACCGGGGAGCTGTTTTTT.

The chain joins TRBV28 to TRBJ1-4; D not resolved. Trimming removed 7 bases at V and 0 bases at J, with 9 bases between. The CDR3 runs to 14 residues. The germline V gene has CDR1 MDHEN and CDR2 SYDVKM. CDR3 coding DNA: TGTGCCAGCACCACTTCAGCAACTAATGAAAAACTGTTTTTT. As protein: CASTTSATNEKLFF.

This clonotype was detected a few times. V gene TRBV6-1 combines with J gene TRBJ2-1; 7 nucleotides line up with TRBD1. Germline V gene data show CDR1 as MNHNS and CDR2 as SASEGT. The CDR3 spans 14 residues. The junction had 8 bases not matched to a gene; V was cut back by 6 bases and J by 6 bases. CDR3 loop: CASSRQGHGNEQFF. The DNA for the CDR3 is TGTGCCAGCAGCCGACAGGGTCACGGCAATGAGCAGTTCTTC.

The sample holds a few counts of this clonotype. V is TRBV6-5 and J is TRBJ2-1; perhaps TRBD2 as D (7 bases). CDR1 MNHEY and CDR2 SVGAGI come from the germline V gene. The CDR3 covers 13 residues. V dropped 3 bases and J dropped 6 bases, with 9 bases sitting between them. Here the CDR3 reads CASSYGGANEQFF. CDR3 nucleotide sequence: TGTGCCAGCAGTTATGGGGGGGCCAATGAGCAGTTCTTC.

The table lists this clonotype with many counts. The V and J genes are TRBV6-2 or TRBV6-3 and TRBJ2-1, with TRBD2 matching over 9 bases. V trimming: 7 bases; J trimming: 4 bases; junction bases outside the gene matches: 14. Germline V gene data show CDR1 as MNHEY and CDR2 as SVGEGT. The CDR3 totals 17 residues. In nucleotides, the CDR3 is TGTGCCAGCACCGAAGCGGGGGGCCGATACCTATACAATGAGCAGTTCTTC. Translated, it gives CASTEAGGRYLYNEQFF.

This clonotype was recorded a few times. CDR3 amino acids: CASRPIGGPSYNEQFF. Written as DNA, the CDR3 is TGTGCCAGCAGACCCATTGGGGGCCCTTCCTACAATGAGCAGTTCTTC. The J gene is TRBJ2-1, the V gene TRBV7-8; D is perhaps TRBD1 (6 bases). The V end was cut by 6 bases, the J end by 1 base, with 16 bases between. Germline CDR1 SGHVS, CDR2 FQNEAQ. The CDR3 is made up of 16 amino acids.

Remarks on this clonotype: An end of the junction differs from the germline gene, which may be a read error. The V and J genes are TRBV7-6 and TRBJ2-1; D unclear. In germline, CDR1 is SGHVS, CDR2 FNYEAQ. This CDR3 has 14 amino acids. The CDR3 DNA follows: TGTGCCAGCAGCTTAGCGGCCAGTTACAAGGAGCAGTTCTTC. It codes for CASSLAASYKEQFF.

This clonotype was picked up many times. This chain joins TRBV7-2 and TRBJ2-2; D ambiguous. Trimming left V 1 base short and J 2 bases short, with 8 bases between. Germline V gene data show CDR1 as SGHTA and CDR2 as FQGNSA. The CDR3 consists of 15 residues. CDR3 DNA sequence: TGTGCCAGCAGCTTAGGCGAAACTAACACCGGGGAGCTGTTTTTT. Translating gives CASSLGETNTGELFF.

The rearrangement links TRBV7-4 to TRBJ2-5; TRBD2 agrees at 16 bases. The V gene end was trimmed by 2 bases and the J gene end by 5 bases; junction bases not matched to a gene: 8. The CDR3 runs to 18 residues. Germline V gene lookup returns CDR1 SGHVT and CDR2 SQSDAQ. The CDR3 DNA reads TGTGCCAGCAGCTTACCGCCGGGACTAGCGGGGGGGCGCGAGACCCAGTACTTC. This gives the protein CASSLPPGLAGGRETQYF. The full variable domain, its missing parts supplied by reference TRBV7-4 and TRBJ2-5, is GAGVSQSPRYKVAKRGRDVALRCDSISGHVTLYWYRQTLGQGSEVLTYSQSDAQRDKSGRPSGRFSAERPERSVSTLKIQRTEQGDSAVYLCASSLPPGLAGGRETQYFGPGTRLLVL.

The genes are TRBV6-6 and TRBJ2-1; D unresolved. Germline CDR1 and CDR2: MNHNY and SVGAGI (reference sequence). The CDR3 extends over 16 amino acids. The germline V and J ends were trimmed by 7 bases and 4 bases, with 20 bases remaining between them. CDR3 nucleotides: TGTGCCAGCAAACCATCCTGGGCAGCCAGATACAATGAGCAGTTCTTC. Protein product: CASKPSWAARYNEQFF.

There are a few counts of this clonotype. CDR3 sequence (DNA): TGTGCCAGCAGACCCGTCTCTTATAACTATGGCTACACCTTC. Its protein is CASRPVSYNYGYTF. The chain uses TRBV28 and TRBJ1-2; D unresolved. This CDR3 is 14 amino acids long. CDR1 and CDR2 from the germline V gene are MDHEN and SYDVKM. Trimming pared 6 bases from V and 1 base from J, leaving 12 bases between.

This clonotype was observed a few times. This chain connects TRBV25-1 to TRBJ1-5; 7 positions agree with TRBD1. Germline lookup yields CDR1 MGHDK and CDR2 SYGVNS. The CDR3 is 14 residues long. Trimming at V came to 1 base and at J to 9 bases, leaving 6 bases not matched to a gene. Here the CDR3 reads CASSELRQGVPQHF. As DNA, the CDR3 is TGTGCCAGCAGTGAATTAAGGCAGGGGGTGCCCCAGCATTTT.

The table lists this clonotype with a count of one. V and J are TRBV19 and TRBJ1-1; TRBD1 aligns across 7 bases. Germline V gives CDR1 LNHDA, CDR2 SQIVND (reference sequence). The CDR3 covers 16 residues. After removal of 5 bases from V and 2 bases from J, the junction contained 11 bases not matched to a gene. CDR3 nucleotide sequence: TGTGCCAGTAGTGCTTTCGCAGGGACAGACAACACTGAAGCTTTCTTT. Translated: CASSAFAGTDNTEAFF.

This clonotype has more than one count but fewer than ten. The chain joins TRBV4-1 to TRBJ1-2; TRBD1 is a possible D gene (5 bases). Trimming took 0 bases from V and 2 from J, leaving 10 bases between them. Germline CDR1 reads MGHRA; CDR2 reads YSYEKL. This CDR3 spans 15 amino acids. CDR3 protein: CASSQELRQNYGYTF. CDR3 coding DNA: TGCGCCAGCAGCCAAGAATTGCGACAGAACTATGGCTACACCTTC.

This clonotype has a handful of counts. The V and J genes are TRBV7-9 and TRBJ2-1, with TRBD2 identical over 7 bases. V was clipped by 5 bases and J by 10 bases; unmatched bases: 8. Germline CDR1 SEHNR, CDR2 FQNEAQ (reference sequence). The CDR3 covers 13 residues. CDR3 residues: CASSLPGGSEQFF. CDR3 bases: TGTGCCAGCAGCCTACCGGGGGGTAGCGAGCAGTTCTTC.

This clonotype has only a few counts. The chain is built from TRBV7-6 and TRBJ2-2; D is perhaps TRBD1 (6 bases). Deletions cut 2 bases from V and 6 bases from J, with 16 bases between. CDR1 and CDR2 (germline): SGHVS, FNYEAQ. The CDR3 loop spans 16 amino acids. In DNA form, the CDR3 reads TGTGCCAGCAGCTTAATGGCAGGGGAAGGGGCCGGGGAGCTGTTTTTT. It is translated as CASSLMAGEGAGELFF.

There are many counts of this clonotype. This rearrangement joins TRBV5-4 to TRBJ2-3; D is tentatively TRBD1 or TRBD2 (5 bases each). The CDR3 is 12 amino acids. V lost 2 bases to trimming and J lost 6 bases, with 7 bases between them. Germline V gives CDR1 SGHNT, CDR2 YYREEE (reference sequence). CDR3 protein: CASSLWGDTQYF. The CDR3, as DNA: TGTGCCAGCAGCTTATGGGGGGATACGCAGTATTTT. Full variable domain (outside the CDR3, taken from reference TRBV5-4 and TRBJ2-3): ETGVTQSPTHLIKTRGQQVTLRCSSQSGHNTVSWYQQALGQGPQFIFQYYREEENGRGNFPPRFSGLQFPNYSSELNVNALELDDSALYLCASSLWGDTQYFGPGTRLTVL.